The clone carrying this TCR beta chain appeared once. A junction end diverges from the germline sequence, so it may reflect a read error. The patients had localized lung adenocarcinoma, a non-small cell subtype. The source of the sample is a study of CD4 and CD8 cells across lung adenocarcinoma regions. Germline V gene sequence: CDR1 MNHNS, CDR2 SASEGT. The CDR3 length is 17 residues. TCRdb independently ran MiXCR on the PCR reads; one entry per CDR3 protein. The sample comprises under 20,000 distinct CDR3 sequences, under 60% of which are singletons, and 55% rests with the top ten. Sequencing input: CD8+ T cells from the center of a lung tumor. This clonotype was sampled from a female donor with lung adenocarcinoma. The CD4 and CD8 labels of this study may be unreliable. The chain combines TRBV6-1 with TRBJ2-4; a weak D match, TRBD2 (7 bases). The DNA matches TRBJ2-3 better at its end, which makes the J call doubtful. CDR3 nucleotide sequence: TGTGCCAGCAGTGAAGCCGGGGGGCTGCGAGACACAAATACTCAGTATTTT. The encoded protein is CASSEAGGLRDTNTQYF.